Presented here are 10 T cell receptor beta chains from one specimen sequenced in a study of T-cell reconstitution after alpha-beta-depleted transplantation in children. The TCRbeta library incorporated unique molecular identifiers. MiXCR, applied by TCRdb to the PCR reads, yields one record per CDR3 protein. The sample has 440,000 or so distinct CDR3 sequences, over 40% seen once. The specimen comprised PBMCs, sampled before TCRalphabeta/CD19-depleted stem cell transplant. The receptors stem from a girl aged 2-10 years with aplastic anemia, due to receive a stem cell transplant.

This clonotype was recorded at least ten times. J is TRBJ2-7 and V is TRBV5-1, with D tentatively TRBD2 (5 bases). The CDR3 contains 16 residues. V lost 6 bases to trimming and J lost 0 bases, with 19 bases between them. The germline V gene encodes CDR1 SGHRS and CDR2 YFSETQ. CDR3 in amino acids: CASMVGLLDGSYEQYF. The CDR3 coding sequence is TGCGCCAGCATGGTCGGACTTCTGGACGGCTCCTACGAGCAGTACTTC.

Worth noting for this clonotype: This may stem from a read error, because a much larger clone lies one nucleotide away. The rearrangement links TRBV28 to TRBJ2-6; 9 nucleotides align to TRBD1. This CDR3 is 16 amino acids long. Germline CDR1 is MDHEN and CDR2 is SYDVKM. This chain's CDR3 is CASSRGQGGGTNVLTF. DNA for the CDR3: TGTGCCAGCAGTCGGGGACAGGGTGGTGGGACCAACGTCCTGACTTTC.

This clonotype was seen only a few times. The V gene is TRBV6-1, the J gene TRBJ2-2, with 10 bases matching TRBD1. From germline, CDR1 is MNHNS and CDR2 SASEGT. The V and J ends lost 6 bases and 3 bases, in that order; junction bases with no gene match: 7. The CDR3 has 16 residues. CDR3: CASRPGQGTYTGELFF. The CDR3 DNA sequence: TGTGCCAGCAGGCCGGGACAGGGGACCTACACCGGGGAGCTGTTTTTT.

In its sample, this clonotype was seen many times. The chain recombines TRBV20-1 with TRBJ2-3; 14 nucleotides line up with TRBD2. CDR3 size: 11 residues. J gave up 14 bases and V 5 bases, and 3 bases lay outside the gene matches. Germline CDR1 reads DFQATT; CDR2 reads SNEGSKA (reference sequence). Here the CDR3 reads CSAGTSGSPYF. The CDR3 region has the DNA TGCAGTGCTGGGACTAGCGGGAGCCCGTATTTT.

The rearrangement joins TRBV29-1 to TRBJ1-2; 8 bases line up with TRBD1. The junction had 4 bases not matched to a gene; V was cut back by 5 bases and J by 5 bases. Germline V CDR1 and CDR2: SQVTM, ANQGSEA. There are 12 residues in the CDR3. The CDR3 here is CSVLDRDYGYTF. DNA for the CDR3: TGCAGCGTTTTGGACAGGGATTATGGCTACACCTTC. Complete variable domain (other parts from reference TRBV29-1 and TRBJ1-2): SAVISQKPSRDICQRGTSLTIQCQVDSQVTMMFWYRQQPGQSLTLIATANQGSEATYESGFVIDKFPISRPNLTFSTLTVSNMSPEDSSIYLCSVLDRDYGYTFGSGTRLTVV.

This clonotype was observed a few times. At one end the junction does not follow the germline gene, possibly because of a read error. The DNA for the CDR3 is TGTGCCAGCAGCCGGGACGTCGGGGTCACTCAAGCTTTCTTT. Amino acid sequence: CASSRDVGVTQAFF. The chain carries TRBV12-3 or TRBV12-4 and TRBJ1-1; maybe TRBD1 (5 bases). This CDR3 has 14 amino acids.

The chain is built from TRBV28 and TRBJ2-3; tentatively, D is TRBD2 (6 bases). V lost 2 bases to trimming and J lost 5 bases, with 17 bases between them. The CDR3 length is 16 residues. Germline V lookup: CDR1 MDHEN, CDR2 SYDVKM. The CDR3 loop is CASSLVTSWSGDTQYF. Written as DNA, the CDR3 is TGTGCCAGCAGTTTAGTGACTAGTTGGTCCGGAGATACGCAGTATTTT. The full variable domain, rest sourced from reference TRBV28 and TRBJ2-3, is DVKVTQSSRYLVKRTGEKVFLECVQDMDHENMFWYRQDPGLGLRLIYFSYDVKMKEKGDIPEGYSVSREKKERFSLILESASTNQTSMYLCASSLVTSWSGDTQYFGPGTRLTVL.

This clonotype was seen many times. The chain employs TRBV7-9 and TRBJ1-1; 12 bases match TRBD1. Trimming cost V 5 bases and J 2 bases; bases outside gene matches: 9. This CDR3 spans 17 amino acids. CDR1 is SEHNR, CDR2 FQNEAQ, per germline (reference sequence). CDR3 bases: TGTGCCAGCAGCCCCCGGGGACAGGGGGCCGGTAACACTGAAGCTTTCTTT. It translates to CASSPRGQGAGNTEAFF. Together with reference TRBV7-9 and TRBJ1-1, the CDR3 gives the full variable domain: DTGVSQNPRHKITKRGQNVTFRCDPISEHNRLYWYRQTLGQGPEFLTYFQNEAQLEKSRLLSDRFSAERPKGSFSTLEIQRTEQGDSAMYLCASSPRGQGAGNTEAFFGQGTRLTVV.

The CDR3 reads CSARRRTGEQYF. The DNA for the CDR3 is TGCAGTGCTAGGCGACGGACCGGCGAGCAGTACTTC. The chain has TRBV20-1 and TRBJ2-7; D is unresolved. This CDR3 has 12 residues. V was pared by 3 bases and J by 6 bases, with 12 bases between. Germline V gene data show CDR1 as DFQATT and CDR2 as SNEGSKA (reference sequence).

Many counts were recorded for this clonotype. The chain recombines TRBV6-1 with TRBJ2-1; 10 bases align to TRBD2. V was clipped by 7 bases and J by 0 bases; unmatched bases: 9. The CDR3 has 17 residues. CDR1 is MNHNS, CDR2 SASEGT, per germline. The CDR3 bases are TGTGCCAGCAAAGGTGGACTAGCGGACAGCTCCTACAATGAGCAGTTCTTC. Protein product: CASKGGLADSSYNEQFF.